This T cell receptor beta chain was sequenced for a study of shared clonotypes between healthy human individuals. This clone was detected only a few times. V dropped 4 bases and J dropped 4; count of bases not matched to a gene: 10. CDR1 SGHRS and CDR2 YFSETQ come from the germline V gene. This CDR3 has 15 residues. Using immunoSEQ multiplex PCR, the repertoire was profiled, and TCRdb retains in-frame clones only, with some absent. The table lists about 1 million clones, around four fifths of them singletons. The source material was memory CD4+ T cells sorted from blood. The subset was: CD45RA-negative fraction. V gene TRBV5-1 combines with J gene TRBJ1-2; 7 bases are a match to TRBD1. The receptor comes from a man between 18 and 29 years old in good health. CDR3 amino acids: CASSTSWDSLYGYTF. CDR3 nucleotide sequence: TGCGCCAGCAGCACAAGCTGGGACAGCCTCTATGGCTACACCTTC. The complete variable domain, with remaining parts taken from reference TRBV5-1 and TRBJ1-2, reads KAGVTQTPRYLIKTRGQQVTLSCSPISGHRSVSWYQQTPGQGLQFLFEYFSETQRNKGNFPGRFSGRQFSNSRSEMNVSTLELGDSALYLCASSTSWDSLYGYTFGSGTRLTVV.